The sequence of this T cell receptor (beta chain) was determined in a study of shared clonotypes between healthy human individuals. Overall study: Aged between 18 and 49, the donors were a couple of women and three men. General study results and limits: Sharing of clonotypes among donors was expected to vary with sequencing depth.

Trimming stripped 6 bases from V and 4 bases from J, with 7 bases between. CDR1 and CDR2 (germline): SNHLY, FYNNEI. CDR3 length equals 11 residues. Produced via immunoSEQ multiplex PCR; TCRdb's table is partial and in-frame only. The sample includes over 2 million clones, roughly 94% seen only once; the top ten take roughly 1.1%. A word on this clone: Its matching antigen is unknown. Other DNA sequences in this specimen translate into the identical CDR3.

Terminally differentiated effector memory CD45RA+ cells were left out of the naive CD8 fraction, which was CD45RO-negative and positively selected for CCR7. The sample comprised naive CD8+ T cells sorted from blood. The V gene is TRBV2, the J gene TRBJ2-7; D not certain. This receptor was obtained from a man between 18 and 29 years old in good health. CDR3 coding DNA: TGTGCCAGCAGCCTCAGTTACGAGCAGTACTTC. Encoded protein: CASSLSYEQYF. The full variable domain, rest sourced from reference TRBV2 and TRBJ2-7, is EPEVTQTPSHQVTQMGQEVILRCVPISNHLYFYWYRQILGQKVEFLVSFYNNEISEKSEIFDDQFSVERPDGSNFTLKIRSTKLEDSAMYFCASSLSYEQYFGPGTRLTVT.